The T cell receptor beta chain described here comes from a study of cytomegalovirus exposure and HLA in healthy donors. A multiplex PCR was run with 60 Vbeta primers and 13 Jbeta primers. Clones were read by immunoSEQ multiplex PCR, and TCRdb kept only the in-frame ones, dropping some. This sample carries around 140,000 clones, more than 75% of them seen once, and the ten largest clones take 1.3% to 1.5%. The germline gives CDR1 SGDLS, CDR2 YYNGEE. Trimming took 0 bases from V and 2 from J; bases not matched to a gene: 2. This CDR3 has 15 residues. The chain employs TRBV9 and TRBJ1-2; 9 bases match TRBD1. This receptor was identified in a female donor in good health and CMV-seronegative. Material for sequencing was PBMCs. The CDR3 loop reads CASSVGGTGNYGYTF. CDR3 nucleotide sequence: TGTGCCAGCAGCGTAGGCGGGACAGGGAACTATGGCTACACCTTC.